This entry describes one T cell receptor (beta chain). Its antigen remains undetermined. One base away there is no much larger clone; base qualities are not given. The CDR3 regions of human TCRbeta chains were subjected to immunosequencing. As for the original processing: Repertoire TCRs were checked for matches against a reference library of SARS-CoV-2-specific TCRs that had been generated using the MIRA antigen-specificity platform. Breadth was defined as the fraction of unique TCRs that were SARS-CoV-2-associated, and depth was defined as the fraction of total T cells that were SARS-CoV-2-associated. Using the MIRA data, each spike-specific TCR was assigned both to the spike region to which the TCR was reactive and to a CD4 or CD8 class. Log10-transformed breadth and depth values were compared by one-way ANOVA with Sidak's multiple comparisons tests. Drawn from immuneACCESS, this table holds only the in-frame rearrangements with V and J called that TCRdb kept. Clones are partly lost; checked studies trace under half to an unresolved V gene and leave the rest unexplained. V, J and clone size are taken as reported in that table, and D and trimming were inferred from the DNA itself. The sample contains about 120,000 clones, around 87% of them found a single time. About 10% of the sample is taken by the ten largest.

This record comes from a study of T cell responses to AZD1222 COVID-19 vaccine (dated by TCRdb to the early 2020s). About the study as a whole: AZD1222 recipients whose second dose came at about 4 weeks and those whose second dose came at about 12 weeks were combined into one group, since spike-specific TCR depth and breadth did not differ between the two schedules. Enrollment into the trials was organized by age into subgroups of 18-55, 56-69 and 70-plus years, and those subgroups contained approximately 160, 26 and 62 TCR-sequenced participants, respectively. TCR sequencing was performed for fewer than 250 trial participants, of whom around 200 were given two doses of AZD1222 and around 25 were given two doses of MenACWY control vaccine.

General conclusions and limits of the study: Most participants were white British and females outnumbered males, and the authors suggested that clonal diversity may have been underestimated. Reportedly, almost half of the unique spike-specific TCRs recognized epitopes lying outside the regions that are mutated in the B.1.351 and B.1.1.7 variants. Because no samples from the day 14 peak response were available, repertoires could be characterized only after the peak T cell response. Conclusions about previously exposed vaccinees are limited because only six or seven AZD1222 recipients were SARS-CoV-2 seropositive at baseline. CD4 TCRs associated with the vaccine covered the entire spike protein, and the dominant responses were in regions 160-218 and 743-854. In the small 56-69-year group, the increase in depth fell short of significance, most likely because of low power. A significant rise in spike-specific TCR breadth and depth was observed after two AZD1222 doses relative to day 0 and relative to MenACWY recipients.

From V the trimming removes 4 bases and from J it removes 0 bases, while the gene matches leave 4 bases of the junction unaccounted for. Based on the germline V gene, the CDR1 and CDR2 sequences are SGHRS and YFSETQ. The CDR3 sequence holds 16 residues, the cysteine and phenylalanine included. Here the CDR3 DNA is all that survives: 48 bases in frame from base 1. In the paper's terms, the time point label means: baseline before first vaccination. The vaccinee samples were drawn from two UK trials, COV001 and COV002, one of which was a single-blind randomized controlled phase 2/3 trial testing AZD1222 (ChAdOx1 nCoV-19) in healthy adults. For TCRbeta chain sequencing, PBMC samples from trial participants were taken at day 0 and at day 28 after the second dose.

The source of this sequence is an adult in good health. The material was peripheral blood, obtained on day 0 of AZD1222 vaccination. The rearrangement combines TRBV5-1 with TRBJ2-5; 12 bases in between match TRBD2. The sequence in DNA is TGCGCCAGCAGCCCTTGGACTAGCGGGGACCAAGAGACCCAGTACTTC. This sequence encodes CASSPWTSGDQETQYF.